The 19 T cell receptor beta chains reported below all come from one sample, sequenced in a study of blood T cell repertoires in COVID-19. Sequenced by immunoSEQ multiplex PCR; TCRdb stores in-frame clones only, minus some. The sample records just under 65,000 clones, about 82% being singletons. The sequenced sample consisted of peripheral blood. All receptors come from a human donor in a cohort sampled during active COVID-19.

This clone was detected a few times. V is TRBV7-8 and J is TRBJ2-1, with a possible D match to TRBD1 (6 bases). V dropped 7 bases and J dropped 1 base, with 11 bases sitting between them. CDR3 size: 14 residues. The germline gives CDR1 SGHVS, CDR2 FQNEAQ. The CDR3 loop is CASNLGGSYNEQFF. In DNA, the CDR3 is TGTGCCAGCAACCTAGGGGGATCCTACAATGAGCAGTTCTTC.

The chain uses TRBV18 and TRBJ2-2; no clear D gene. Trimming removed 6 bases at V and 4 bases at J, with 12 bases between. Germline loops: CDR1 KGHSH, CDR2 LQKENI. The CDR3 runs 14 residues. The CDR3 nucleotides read TGTGCCAGCTCCCCCGACATCTCCACCGGGGAGCTGTTTTTT. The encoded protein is CASSPDISTGELFF.

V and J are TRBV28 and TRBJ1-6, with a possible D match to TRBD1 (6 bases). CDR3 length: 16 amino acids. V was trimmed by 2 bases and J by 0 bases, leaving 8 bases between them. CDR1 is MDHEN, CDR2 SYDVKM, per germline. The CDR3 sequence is CASSLVRGSYNSPLHF. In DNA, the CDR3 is TGTGCCAGCAGTTTAGTCAGGGGCTCCTATAATTCACCCCTCCACTTT.

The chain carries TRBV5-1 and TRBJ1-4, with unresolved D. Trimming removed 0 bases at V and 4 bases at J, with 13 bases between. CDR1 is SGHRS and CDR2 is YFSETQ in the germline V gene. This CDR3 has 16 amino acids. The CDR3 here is CASSLAFAGLNEKLFF. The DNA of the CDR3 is TGCGCCAGCAGCTTGGCCTTTGCAGGCCTTAATGAAAAACTGTTTTTT.

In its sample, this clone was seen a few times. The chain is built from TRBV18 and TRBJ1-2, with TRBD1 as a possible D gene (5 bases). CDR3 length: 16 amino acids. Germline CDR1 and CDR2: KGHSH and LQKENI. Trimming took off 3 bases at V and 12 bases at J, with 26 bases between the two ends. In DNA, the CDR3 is TGTGCCAGCTCACCTTATATCATGGGGCGTGATCCTCTTGACACCTTC. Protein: CASSPYIMGRDPLDTF.

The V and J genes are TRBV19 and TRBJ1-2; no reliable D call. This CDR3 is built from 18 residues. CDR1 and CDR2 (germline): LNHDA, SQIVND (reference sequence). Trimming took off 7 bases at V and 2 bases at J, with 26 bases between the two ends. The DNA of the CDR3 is TGTGCCAGTACTCCGGGAGGAGTAAGGTCTCTATCCAACTATGGCTACACCTTC. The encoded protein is CASTPGGVRSLSNYGYTF.

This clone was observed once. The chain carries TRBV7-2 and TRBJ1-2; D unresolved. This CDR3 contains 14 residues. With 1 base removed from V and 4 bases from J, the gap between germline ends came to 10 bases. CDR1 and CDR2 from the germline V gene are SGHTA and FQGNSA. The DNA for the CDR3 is TGTGCCAGCAGCTTAGTAGACACCGGCTATGGCTACACCTTC. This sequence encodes CASSLVDTGYGYTF.

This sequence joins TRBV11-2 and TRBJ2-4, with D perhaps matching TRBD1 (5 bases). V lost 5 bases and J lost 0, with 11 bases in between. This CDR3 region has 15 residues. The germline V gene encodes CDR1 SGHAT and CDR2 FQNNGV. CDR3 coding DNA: TGTGCCAGCAGCCCAGGGATATTAGCCAAAAACATTCAGTACTTC. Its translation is CASSPGILAKNIQYF.

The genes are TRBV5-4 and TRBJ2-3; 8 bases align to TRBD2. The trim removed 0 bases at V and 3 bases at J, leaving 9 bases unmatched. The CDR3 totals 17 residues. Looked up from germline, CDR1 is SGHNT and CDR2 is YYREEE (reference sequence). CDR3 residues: CASSLAERRGGTDTQYF. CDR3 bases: TGTGCCAGCAGCTTGGCCGAGCGGCGCGGGGGGACAGATACGCAGTATTTT.

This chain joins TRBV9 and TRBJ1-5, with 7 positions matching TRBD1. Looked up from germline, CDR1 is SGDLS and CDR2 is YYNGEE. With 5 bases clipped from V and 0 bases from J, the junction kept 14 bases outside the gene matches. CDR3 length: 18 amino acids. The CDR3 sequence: CASSQGQITVYSNQPQHF. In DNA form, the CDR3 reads TGTGCCAGCAGTCAGGGACAGATCACCGTATATAGCAATCAGCCCCAGCATTTT.

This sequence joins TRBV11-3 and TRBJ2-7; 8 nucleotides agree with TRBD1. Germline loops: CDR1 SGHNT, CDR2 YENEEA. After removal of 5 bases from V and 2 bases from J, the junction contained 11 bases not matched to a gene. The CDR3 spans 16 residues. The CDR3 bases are TGTGCCAGCAGCGGGTGGACAGGGAAAGGGGCCTACGAGCAGTACTTC. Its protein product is CASSGWTGKGAYEQYF. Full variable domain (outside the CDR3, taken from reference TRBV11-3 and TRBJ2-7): EAGVVQSPRYKIIEKKQPVAFWCNPISGHNTLYWYLQNLGQGPELLIRYENEEAVDDSQLPKDRFSAERLKGVDSTLKIQPAELGDSAVYLCASSGWTGKGAYEQYFGPGTRLTVT.

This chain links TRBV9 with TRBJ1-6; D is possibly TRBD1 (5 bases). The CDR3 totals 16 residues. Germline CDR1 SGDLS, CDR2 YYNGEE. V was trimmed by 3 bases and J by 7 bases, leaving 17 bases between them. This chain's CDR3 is CASSGGTPGGNSPLHF. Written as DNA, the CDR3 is TGTGCCAGCAGCGGGGGGACTCCCGGCGGGAATTCACCCCTCCACTTT.

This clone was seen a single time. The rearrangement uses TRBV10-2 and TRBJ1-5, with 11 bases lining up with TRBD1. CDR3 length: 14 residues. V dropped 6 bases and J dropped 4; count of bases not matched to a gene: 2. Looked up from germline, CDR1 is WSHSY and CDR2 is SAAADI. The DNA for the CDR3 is TGCGCCAGCAGGGGACAGGGGGGTAATCAGCCCCAGCATTTT. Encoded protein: CASRGQGGNQPQHF.

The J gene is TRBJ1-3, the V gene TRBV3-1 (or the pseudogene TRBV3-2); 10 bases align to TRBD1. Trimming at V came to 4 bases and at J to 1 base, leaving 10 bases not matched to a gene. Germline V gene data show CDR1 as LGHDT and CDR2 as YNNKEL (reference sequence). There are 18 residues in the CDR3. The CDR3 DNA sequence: TGTGCCAGCAGCCCGGACAGGGGGTTTGGGTCTTCTGGAAACACCATATATTTT. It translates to CASSPDRGFGSSGNTIYF.

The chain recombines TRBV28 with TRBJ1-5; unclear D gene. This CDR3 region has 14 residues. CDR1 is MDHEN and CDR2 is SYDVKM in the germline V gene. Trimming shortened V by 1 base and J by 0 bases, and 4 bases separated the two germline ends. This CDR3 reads CASSLSGSNQPQHF. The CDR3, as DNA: TGTGCCAGCAGTTTATCGGGTAGCAATCAGCCCCAGCATTTT. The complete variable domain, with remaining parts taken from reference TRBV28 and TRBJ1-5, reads DVKVTQSSRYLVKRTGEKVFLECVQDMDHENMFWYRQDPGLGLRLIYFSYDVKMKEKGDIPEGYSVSREKKERFSLILESASTNQTSMYLCASSLSGSNQPQHFGDGTRLSIL.

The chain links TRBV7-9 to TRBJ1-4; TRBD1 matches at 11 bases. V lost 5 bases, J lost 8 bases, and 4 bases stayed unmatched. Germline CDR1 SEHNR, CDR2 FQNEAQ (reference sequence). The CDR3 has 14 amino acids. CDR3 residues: CASSKGQGDEKLFF. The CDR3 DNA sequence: TGTGCCAGCAGCAAGGGACAGGGGGACGAAAAACTGTTTTTT.

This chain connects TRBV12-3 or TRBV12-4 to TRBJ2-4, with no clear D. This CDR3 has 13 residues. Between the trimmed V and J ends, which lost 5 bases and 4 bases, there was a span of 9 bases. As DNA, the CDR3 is TGTGCCAGCAGTCAAAACAGTAAAAACATTCAGTACTTC. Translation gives CASSQNSKNIQYF.

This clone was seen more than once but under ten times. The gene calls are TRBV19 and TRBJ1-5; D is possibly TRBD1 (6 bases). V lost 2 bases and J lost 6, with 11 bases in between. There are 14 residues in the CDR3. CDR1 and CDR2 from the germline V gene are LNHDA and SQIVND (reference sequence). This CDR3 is CASSIQGRVQPQHF. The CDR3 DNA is TGTGCCAGTAGTATACAGGGGCGGGTTCAGCCCCAGCATTTT.

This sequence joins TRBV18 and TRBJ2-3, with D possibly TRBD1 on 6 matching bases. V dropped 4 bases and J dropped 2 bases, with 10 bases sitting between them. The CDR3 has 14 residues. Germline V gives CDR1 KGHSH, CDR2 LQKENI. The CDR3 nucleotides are TGTGCCAGCTCACTGGACAGATACACAGATACGCAGTATTTT. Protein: CASSLDRYTDTQYF.